The rows below give T cell receptor beta chains drawn from one sample of a study of blood T cell repertoires in COVID-19. TCRdb's copy holds only in-frame clones and misses some; the assay was immunoSEQ multiplex PCR. The sample consists of hundreds of thousands of clones, about 85% of them appearing once. The specimen was peripheral blood. These receptors came from a woman aged 18-29 years with acute or convalescent COVID-19. Each CDR3 is given with its conserved first and last residue. D genes are given only for firm matches. Only part of the rows carry a size: once, few, many, or a class if the clone is expanded.

CDR3 protein: CASSSPRDFNEQFF
CDR3 DNA: TGTGCCAGCAGCTCACCCCGGGACTTCAATGAGCAGTTCTTC
J gene: TRBJ2-1
CDR3 length: 14
V gene: TRBV9
clone size: once
D gene: .

CDR3 protein: CASSPSGGEVETQYF
CDR3 DNA: TGTGCCAGCAGCCCCAGCGGGGGGGAGGTAGAGACCCAGTACTTC
J gene: TRBJ2-5
CDR3 length: 15
V gene: TRBV5-4
clone size: .
D gene: TRBD2

CDR3 protein: CATSEGQGGNTEAFF
CDR3 DNA: TGTGCCACCAGTGAGGGACAGGGGGGAAACACTGAAGCTTTCTTT
J gene: TRBJ1-1
CDR3 length: 15
V gene: TRBV24-1
clone size: .
D gene: TRBD1

CDR3 protein: CASSLALQASNQPQHF
CDR3 DNA: TGTGCCAGCAGCTTAGCGCTGCAGGCTAGCAATCAGCCCCAGCATTTT
J gene: TRBJ1-5
CDR3 length: 16
V gene: TRBV7-8
clone size: .
D gene: .

CDR3 protein: CASTDRVETGELFF
CDR3 DNA: TGTGCCAGTACCGACAGGGTGGAGACCGGGGAGCTGTTTTTT
J gene: TRBJ2-2
CDR3 length: 14
V gene: TRBV19
clone size: .
D gene: TRBD1

CDR3 protein: CASIKGLADSYEQYF
CDR3 DNA: TGTGCCAGCATAAAGGGACTAGCTGACTCCTACGAGCAGTACTTC
J gene: TRBJ2-7
CDR3 length: 15
V gene: TRBV5-6
clone size: .
D gene: TRBD2

CDR3 protein: CASSVSPGLAGNTIYF
CDR3 DNA: TGTGCCAGCAGCGTATCCCCGGGATTAGCTGGAAACACCATATATTTT
J gene: TRBJ1-3
CDR3 length: 16
V gene: TRBV9
clone size: .
D gene: .

CDR3 protein: CSVSVGPNEQFF
CDR3 DNA: TGCAGCGTTTCAGTTGGTCCCAATGAGCAGTTCTTC
J gene: TRBJ2-1
CDR3 length: 12
V gene: TRBV29-1
clone size: .
D gene: .

CDR3 protein: CASSGGTGAETQYF
CDR3 DNA: TGTGCCAGCAGTGGGGGGACAGGGGCGGAGACCCAGTACTTC
J gene: TRBJ2-5
CDR3 length: 14
V gene: TRBV25-1
clone size: .
D gene: TRBD1

CDR3 protein: CASRELPGLEYGYTF
CDR3 DNA: TGCGCCAGCAGGGAACTACCGGGACTAGAATATGGCTACACCTTC
J gene: TRBJ1-2
CDR3 length: 15
V gene: TRBV5-1
clone size: .
D gene: .

CDR3 protein: CASSGGRNTEAFF
CDR3 DNA: TGTGCCAGCAGTGGCGGGAGGAACACTGAAGCTTTCTTT
J gene: TRBJ1-1
CDR3 length: 13
V gene: TRBV2
clone size: .
D gene: .

CDR3 protein: CASSLESDQPQHF
CDR3 DNA: TGCGCCAGCAGCTTGGAGTCGGATCAGCCCCAGCATTTT
J gene: TRBJ1-5
CDR3 length: 13
V gene: TRBV5-1
clone size: .
D gene: .

CDR3 protein: CASRLDRSNSPLHF
CDR3 DNA: TGTGCCAGCAGGCTGGACAGGAGTAATTCACCCCTCCACTTT
J gene: TRBJ1-6
CDR3 length: 14
V gene: TRBV2
clone size: .
D gene: TRBD1

CDR3 protein: CASSATSGSTYEQYF
CDR3 DNA: TGTGCCAGCAGCGCTACTAGCGGGAGTACCTACGAGCAGTACTTC
J gene: TRBJ2-7
CDR3 length: 15
V gene: TRBV27
clone size: .
D gene: TRBD2

CDR3 protein: CASSLDLRGEYEQYF
CDR3 DNA: TGTGCCAGCAGCTTGGATCTTCGGGGGGAGTACGAGCAGTACTTC
J gene: TRBJ2-7
CDR3 length: 15
V gene: TRBV5-6
clone size: .
D gene: TRBD2

CDR3 protein: CASSQDRGYFDEQFF
CDR3 DNA: TGTGCCAGCAGCCAAGATAGGGGGTATTTCGATGAGCAGTTCTTC
J gene: TRBJ2-1
CDR3 length: 15
V gene: TRBV14
clone size: once
D gene: .

CDR3 protein: CASSERGGLNNEQFF
CDR3 DNA: TGTGCCAGCAGTGAACGCGGGGGGCTTAACAATGAGCAGTTCTTC
J gene: TRBJ2-1
CDR3 length: 15
V gene: TRBV6-1
clone size: .
D gene: TRBD2

CDR3 protein: CASGSGSGNTIYF
CDR3 DNA: TGTGCCAGCGGTTCCGGCTCTGGAAACACCATATATTTT
J gene: TRBJ1-3
CDR3 length: 13
V gene: TRBV11-2
clone size: few
D gene: .

CDR3 protein: CASSAAWTGGEEQYF
CDR3 DNA: TGTGCCAGTAGTGCGGCCTGGACAGGGGGCGAAGAGCAGTACTTC
J gene: TRBJ2-7
CDR3 length: 15
V gene: TRBV19
clone size: few
D gene: TRBD1

CDR3 protein: CASSQAPASGSYEQYF
CDR3 DNA: TGTGCCAGCAGCCAAGCCCCCGCTAGCGGGAGTTACGAGCAGTACTTC
J gene: TRBJ2-7
CDR3 length: 16
V gene: TRBV4-2
clone size: .
D gene: TRBD2

CDR3 protein: CASSWSSNEKLFF
CDR3 DNA: TGTGCCAGCAGCTGGAGCTCCAATGAAAAACTGTTTTTT
J gene: TRBJ1-4
CDR3 length: 13
V gene: TRBV6-5
clone size: .
D gene: .

CDR3 protein: CASKRGGENTEAFF
CDR3 DNA: TGTGCCAGCAAAAGGGGGGGGGAGAACACTGAAGCTTTCTTT
J gene: TRBJ1-1
CDR3 length: 14
V gene: TRBV6-5
clone size: few
D gene: .

CDR3 protein: CASSLTQNEKLFF
CDR3 DNA: TGTGCCAGCAGCTTGACCCAGAATGAAAAACTGTTTTTT
J gene: TRBJ1-4
CDR3 length: 13
V gene: TRBV5-6
clone size: .
D gene: .

CDR3 protein: CASSPDRGLVGYTF
CDR3 DNA: TGTGCCAGTAGTCCCGACAGGGGGCTGGTTGGCTACACCTTC
J gene: TRBJ1-2
CDR3 length: 14
V gene: TRBV19
clone size: .
D gene: TRBD1

CDR3 protein: CASNPGQQDYGYTF
CDR3 DNA: TGCGCCAGCAACCCCGGACAGCAAGACTATGGCTACACCTTC
J gene: TRBJ1-2
CDR3 length: 14
V gene: TRBV5-1
clone size: .
D gene: .

CDR3 protein: CASSSGTSGSGETQYF
CDR3 DNA: TGTGCCAGCAGCTCCGGGACTAGCGGGAGTGGAGAGACCCAGTACTTC
J gene: TRBJ2-5
CDR3 length: 16
V gene: TRBV7-3
clone size: few
D gene: TRBD2

CDR3 protein: CSVEKLAGEQYF
CDR3 DNA: TGCAGCGTTGAGAAGTTGGCAGGCGAGCAGTACTTC
J gene: TRBJ2-7
CDR3 length: 12
V gene: TRBV29-1
clone size: .
D gene: .

CDR3 protein: CASSSGRGLNEQYF
CDR3 DNA: TGTGCCAGCAGCTCCGGACGGGGTTTGAACGAGCAGTACTTC
J gene: TRBJ2-7
CDR3 length: 14
V gene: TRBV5-6
clone size: .
D gene: .

CDR3 protein: CASSQESRTVGLAGYNEQFF
CDR3 DNA: TGTGCCAGCAGCCAAGAGTCCCGGACCGTAGGACTAGCGGGGTACAATGAGCAGTTCTTC
J gene: TRBJ2-1
CDR3 length: 20
V gene: TRBV3-1/TRBV3-2
clone size: .
D gene: TRBD2

CDR3 protein: CASSWGESGNTIYF
CDR3 DNA: TGTGCCAGCAGCTGGGGAGAATCGGGAAACACCATATATTTT
J gene: TRBJ1-3
CDR3 length: 14
V gene: TRBV5-4
clone size: many
D gene: .

CDR3 protein: CASSWGRWETQYF
CDR3 DNA: TGTGCCAGCAGTTGGGGGAGGTGGGAGACCCAGTACTTC
J gene: TRBJ2-5
CDR3 length: 13
V gene: TRBV27
clone size: .
D gene: .

CDR3 protein: CASSLAYRWDEQYF
CDR3 DNA: TGTGCCAGCAGCTTGGCTTACAGGTGGGACGAGCAGTACTTC
J gene: TRBJ2-7
CDR3 length: 14
V gene: TRBV5-6
clone size: once
D gene: .

CDR3 protein: CATSDSPGTGAYEQYF
CDR3 DNA: TGTGCCACCAGTGATTCCCCCGGGACAGGGGCCTACGAGCAGTACTTC
J gene: TRBJ2-7
CDR3 length: 16
V gene: TRBV24-1
clone size: .
D gene: TRBD1

CDR3 protein: CASSFARGVEQFF
CDR3 DNA: TGTGCCAGCAGCTTCGCCAGGGGGGTTGAGCAGTTCTTC
J gene: TRBJ2-1
CDR3 length: 13
V gene: TRBV11-2
clone size: .
D gene: .

CDR3 protein: CAWSVQRQQETQYF
CDR3 DNA: TGTGCCTGGAGTGTACAGAGACAGCAAGAGACCCAGTACTTC
J gene: TRBJ2-5
CDR3 length: 14
V gene: TRBV30
clone size: .
D gene: .

CDR3 protein: CATSESGTGGQQYF
CDR3 DNA: TGTGCCACCAGTGAATCCGGGACAGGGGGCCAGCAGTACTTC
J gene: TRBJ2-7
CDR3 length: 14
V gene: TRBV24-1
clone size: .
D gene: TRBD1

CDR3 protein: CASRPDFKSQYF
CDR3 DNA: TGTGCCAGCAGGCCGGACTTCAAATCGCAGTATTTT
J gene: TRBJ2-3
CDR3 length: 12
V gene: TRBV6-6
clone size: .
D gene: .

CDR3 protein: CASSLDGDGSWGAGEQYF
CDR3 DNA: TGTGCCAGCAGCTTAGATGGTGACGGTAGTTGGGGTGCGGGTGAGCAGTACTTC
J gene: TRBJ2-7
CDR3 length: 18
V gene: TRBV7-9
clone size: many
D gene: .

CDR3 protein: CASSLVRQGGYGYTF
CDR3 DNA: TGCGCCAGCAGCTTGGTGAGGCAAGGAGGCTATGGCTACACCTTC
J gene: TRBJ1-2
CDR3 length: 15
V gene: TRBV5-1
clone size: once
D gene: .

CDR3 protein: CASSLTGGSTEAFF
CDR3 DNA: TGTGCCAGCAGTTTAACCGGCGGAAGCACTGAAGCTTTCTTT
J gene: TRBJ1-1
CDR3 length: 14
V gene: TRBV27
clone size: .
D gene: .

CDR3 protein: CASSLGVDSPISGNTIYF
CDR3 DNA: TGTGCCAGCAGCTTAGGAGTGGACTCTCCCATCTCTGGAAACACCATATATTTT
J gene: TRBJ1-3
CDR3 length: 18
V gene: TRBV11-2
clone size: few
D gene: .

CDR3 protein: CASSLGRVNQPQHF
CDR3 DNA: TGTGCCAGCAGTTTAGGCAGGGTCAATCAGCCCCAGCATTTT
J gene: TRBJ1-5
CDR3 length: 14
V gene: TRBV28
clone size: once
D gene: .

CDR3 protein: CASGFERLYGYTF
CDR3 DNA: TGTGCTAGTGGTTTCGAGCGCCTCTATGGCTACACCTTC
J gene: TRBJ1-2
CDR3 length: 13
V gene: TRBV12-5
clone size: .
D gene: .

CDR3 protein: CASSAGTGTYEQYF
CDR3 DNA: TGCGCCAGCAGCGCCGGGACAGGGACCTACGAGCAGTACTTC
J gene: TRBJ2-7
CDR3 length: 14
V gene: TRBV5-1
clone size: .
D gene: TRBD1

CDR3 protein: CASSEALRRGSGANVLTF
CDR3 DNA: TGTGCCAGCAGTGAAGCGCTTCGGAGAGGGTCTGGGGCCAACGTCCTGACTTTC
J gene: TRBJ2-6
CDR3 length: 18
V gene: TRBV2
clone size: .
D gene: .

CDR3 protein: CASSEAGDRGNYGYTF
CDR3 DNA: TGCGCCAGCAGTGAGGCCGGGGACAGGGGTAACTATGGCTACACCTTC
J gene: TRBJ1-2
CDR3 length: 16
V gene: TRBV10-2
clone size: few
D gene: TRBD1

CDR3 protein: CASSQFQGYDYGYTF
CDR3 DNA: TGTGCCAGCAGCCAATTCCAGGGATACGACTATGGCTACACCTTC
J gene: TRBJ1-2
CDR3 length: 15
V gene: TRBV3-1/TRBV3-2
clone size: .
D gene: .

CDR3 protein: CASSPPPGGGYNEQFF
CDR3 DNA: TGTGCCAGCAGTCCGCCCCCGGGAGGAGGTTACAATGAGCAGTTCTTC
J gene: TRBJ2-1
CDR3 length: 16
V gene: TRBV6-2/TRBV6-3
clone size: .
D gene: TRBD2

CDR3 protein: CASSDRRQAFF
CDR3 DNA: TGTGCCAGCAGCGACAGGCGACAAGCTTTCTTT
J gene: TRBJ1-1
CDR3 length: 11
V gene: TRBV7-8
clone size: once
D gene: .

CDR3 protein: CASSSGLATDEQFF
CDR3 DNA: TGTGCCAGCAGCTCCGGACTAGCGACCGATGAGCAGTTCTTC
J gene: TRBJ2-1
CDR3 length: 14
V gene: TRBV7-3
clone size: once
D gene: TRBD2

CDR3 protein: CASSVDGAAGGQETQYF
CDR3 DNA: TGTGCCAGCAGCGTAGATGGGGCAGCGGGGGGGCAAGAGACCCAGTACTTC
J gene: TRBJ2-5
CDR3 length: 17
V gene: TRBV9
clone size: .
D gene: TRBD2

CDR3 protein: CAITGGGGYTF
CDR3 DNA: TGTGCCATCACAGGGGGTGGTGGCTACACCTTC
J gene: TRBJ1-2
CDR3 length: 11
V gene: TRBV10-3
clone size: .
D gene: TRBD1

CDR3 protein: CASTPFPETEAFF
CDR3 DNA: TGTGCCAGCACCCCTTTCCCTGAGACTGAAGCTTTCTTT
J gene: TRBJ1-1
CDR3 length: 13
V gene: TRBV12-3/TRBV12-4
clone size: .
D gene: .

CDR3 protein: CASSDGDSSSYEQYF
CDR3 DNA: TGTGCCAGCAGTGATGGGGACAGTTCCTCCTACGAGCAGTACTTC
J gene: TRBJ2-7
CDR3 length: 15
V gene: TRBV6-1
clone size: .
D gene: TRBD1

CDR3 protein: CASSLGVNQETQYF
CDR3 DNA: TGTGCCAGCTCTCTAGGGGTTAACCAAGAGACCCAGTACTTC
J gene: TRBJ2-5
CDR3 length: 14
V gene: TRBV18
clone size: few
D gene: .

CDR3 protein: CAWALRTSGGSDTQYF
CDR3 DNA: TGTGCCTGGGCCCTCCGGACTAGCGGGGGCTCGGATACGCAGTATTTT
J gene: TRBJ2-3
CDR3 length: 16
V gene: TRBV30
clone size: .
D gene: TRBD2

CDR3 protein: CASRNRDGYNEQFF
CDR3 DNA: TGTGCCAGCAGAAACAGGGACGGCTACAATGAGCAGTTCTTC
J gene: TRBJ2-1
CDR3 length: 14
V gene: TRBV6-6
clone size: .
D gene: .

CDR3 protein: CASSDGQFYQPQHF
CDR3 DNA: TGTGCCAGCAGCGACGGACAGTTCTATCAGCCCCAGCATTTT
J gene: TRBJ1-5
CDR3 length: 14
V gene: TRBV7-8
clone size: .
D gene: .